The rows below give T cell receptor beta chains drawn from one sample of a study of blood T cell repertoires in COVID-19. Profiled with immunoSEQ multiplex PCR; TCRdb holds only in-frame clones, not every one. The sample has about 200,000 clones, approximately 86% seen once; the top ten hold roughly 3%. Input material: peripheral blood. These receptors came from a man aged 55-75 years with acute or convalescent COVID-19. Each CDR3 is given with its conserved first and last residue. A D gene is named only where the DNA matches it firmly.

d_call: TRBD1
v_call: TRBV13
j_call: TRBJ1-4
cdr3_aa: CASSSRGTGEREKLFF

d_call: TRBD2
v_call: TRBV5-1
j_call: TRBJ2-7
cdr3_aa: CASSWTTSGGTQEQYF

d_call: -
v_call: TRBV3-1/TRBV3-2
j_call: TRBJ2-5
cdr3_aa: CASSQVLGALETQYF

d_call: TRBD1
v_call: TRBV10-1
j_call: TRBJ2-5
cdr3_aa: CASSTGGPQETQYF

d_call: TRBD1
v_call: TRBV2
j_call: TRBJ1-2
cdr3_aa: CASSEAWTGGFGYTF

d_call: -
v_call: TRBV12-3/TRBV12-4
j_call: TRBJ1-6
cdr3_aa: CASRTLGGSPLHF

d_call: -
v_call: TRBV6-1
j_call: TRBJ2-5
cdr3_aa: CASRDSQETQYF

d_call: -
v_call: TRBV14
j_call: TRBJ1-2
cdr3_aa: CASSQYMGPTPYGYTF

d_call: TRBD1
v_call: TRBV6-5
j_call: TRBJ1-3
cdr3_aa: CASRTGAGNTIYF

d_call: TRBD1
v_call: TRBV11-2
j_call: TRBJ2-7
cdr3_aa: CASSIQQGVEQYF

d_call: -
v_call: TRBV6-1
j_call: TRBJ1-2
cdr3_aa: CASSEYPTVNYGYTF

d_call: -
v_call: TRBV7-2
j_call: TRBJ1-1
cdr3_aa: CASSLLGRRGGTSTEAFF

d_call: -
v_call: TRBV13
j_call: TRBJ1-2
cdr3_aa: CASSLGLRGGAYGYTF

d_call: -
v_call: TRBV7-3
j_call: TRBJ2-3
cdr3_aa: CASSLTPSARGTDTQYF

d_call: -
v_call: TRBV2
j_call: TRBJ2-5
cdr3_aa: CASSDGTLRLQETQYF

d_call: -
v_call: TRBV7-3
j_call: TRBJ2-5
cdr3_aa: CASSSEVVGTQYF

d_call: -
v_call: TRBV10-1
j_call: TRBJ1-2
cdr3_aa: CASSEDGAYGYTF

d_call: TRBD1
v_call: TRBV5-1
j_call: TRBJ2-7
cdr3_aa: CASSLSPAGGPYEQYF

d_call: TRBD1
v_call: TRBV7-2
j_call: TRBJ2-1
cdr3_aa: CASSLVGGQGNEQFF

d_call: -
v_call: TRBV4-1
j_call: TRBJ1-4
cdr3_aa: CASSPVNRVGNEKLFF

d_call: TRBD2
v_call: TRBV7-2
j_call: TRBJ2-5
cdr3_aa: CASSWASGGAGETQYF

d_call: TRBD1
v_call: TRBV5-1
j_call: TRBJ2-7
cdr3_aa: CASSLQTGPTEQYF

d_call: -
v_call: TRBV5-1
j_call: TRBJ2-7
cdr3_aa: CASRPRVGARWDEQYF

d_call: -
v_call: TRBV6-5
j_call: TRBJ2-5
cdr3_aa: CASRRMTGETQYF

d_call: TRBD1
v_call: TRBV2
j_call: TRBJ1-2
cdr3_aa: CASTGQGASGYTF

d_call: -
v_call: TRBV5-1
j_call: TRBJ2-7
cdr3_aa: CASSLAGLRLGAPYEQYF

d_call: TRBD1
v_call: TRBV28
j_call: TRBJ1-5
cdr3_aa: CASSPPTGTGSIQPQHF

d_call: -
v_call: TRBV7-5
j_call: TRBJ2-7
cdr3_aa: CARSRPGGQHEQYF

d_call: -
v_call: TRBV28
j_call: TRBJ1-4
cdr3_aa: CASSLLRLNEKLFF

d_call: TRBD1
v_call: TRBV7-2
j_call: TRBJ1-6
cdr3_aa: CASSSFPGQGYSPLHF

d_call: TRBD1
v_call: TRBV7-8
j_call: TRBJ1-1
cdr3_aa: CASSHGTGDTEAFF

d_call: -
v_call: TRBV21-1
j_call: TRBJ2-7
cdr3_aa: CASTQGGSADSYEQYF